This T cell receptor beta chain was sequenced during a study of blood T cell repertoires in COVID-19. About the research overall: T cells, B-cell-depleted T cells, or PBMCs provided the cDNA or gDNA that served as material.

Original data processing: Estimation of nucleated cell counts was performed using reference gene primer amplification. The protocol was immunoSEQ multiplex PCR, while the TCRdb copy is restricted to in-frame clones and leaves out a portion. From that table come the V and J calls and clone size; the DNA was used to work out D and trimming. Seen here are approximately 290,000 clones, around nine tenths observed once, and the top ten hold 11%. Seattle-derived patients entered the study during active infection and were followed longitudinally. V shed 7 bases and J 4 bases; nucleotides not matched to a gene: 18. CDR3 length: 18 amino acids. The germline V gene has CDR1 SGDLS and CDR2 YYNGEE.

The V gene is TRBV9, the J gene TRBJ2-2, with 8 nucleotides matching TRBD1. The sequence came from a woman aged 30 to 39 with COVID-19, enrolled during active disease. Sequenced sample: peripheral blood. The CDR3 region has the DNA TGTGCCAGCTCGTGGGGGGCCCGATTGGACAGGGCCACCGGGGAGCTGTTTTTT. Its protein is CASSWGARLDRATGELFF.